One and the same sample provided the 15 T cell receptor beta chains below, sequenced in a study of T cell responses to AZD1222 COVID-19 vaccine. Profiled with immunoSEQ multiplex PCR; TCRdb holds only in-frame clones, not every one. This table has some 160,000 clones, about 92% appearing once. The sample in question was peripheral blood, obtained on day 0 of AZD1222 vaccination. Every receptor here comes from an adult in good health.

The DNA of the CDR3 is TGTGCCAGCAGCGTAGGCGCATCTGGGGCAGCCTACCAAGAGACCCAGTACTTC. It specifies CASSVGASGAAYQETQYF. This chain connects TRBV11-3 to TRBJ2-5; weak D call: TRBD1 (5 bases). Germline V CDR1 and CDR2: SGHNT, YENEEA. Trimming took off 5 bases at V and 0 bases at J, with 22 bases between the two ends. This CDR3 contains 18 residues.

The chain is built from TRBV30 and TRBJ1-3, with 8 bases matching TRBD1. The CDR3 length is 14 residues. Losses at the gene ends were 0 bases for V and 8 bases for J; bases not matched to a gene: 6. CDR1 is GTSNPN, CDR2 SVGIG, per germline (reference sequence). The chain's CDR3 is CAWSVLAGGYTIYF. The CDR3 DNA reads as TGTGCCTGGAGTGTACTTGCAGGGGGCTACACCATATATTTT.

The J gene is TRBJ1-1, the V gene TRBV4-1; 8 bases agree with TRBD1. In germline, CDR1 is MGHRA, CDR2 YSYEKL. This CDR3 contains 20 residues. The junction had 21 bases not matched to a gene; V was cut back by 4 bases and J by 2 bases. This chain's CDR3 is CASSLVNVAGGRRSNTEAFF. The CDR3 DNA reads TGCGCCAGCAGCCTAGTGAACGTCGCAGGGGGCAGAAGAAGTAACACTGAAGCTTTCTTT.

The genes are TRBV19 and TRBJ1-2; no clear D gene. Trimming removed 6 bases from V and 4 bases from J, with 12 bases in between. Germline assignment: CDR1 LNHDA and CDR2 SQIVND (reference sequence). The length of the CDR3 is 13 residues. CDR3 DNA sequence: TGTGCCAGTAGGCAGGATCGCCTCTATGGCTACACCTTC. Translating it yields CASRQDRLYGYTF.

About this clone: Here the CDR3 omits its conserved ending phenylalanine or tryptophan, so a read error is the likely source. The chain is built from TRBV28 and TRBJ1-6; 7 nucleotides line up with TRBD1. Unmatched junction bases numbered 7, after V lost 6 bases and J lost 8 bases. From germline, CDR1 is MDHEN and CDR2 SYDVKM. The CDR3 sequence is 14 residues long. CDR3 DNA sequence: TGTGCCAGCAGCGCTCACAGGGGTGATTCACCCCTCCACCTT. Translated, it gives CASSAHRGDSPLHL.

This clone was detected a few times. The gene calls are TRBV6-6 and TRBJ2-1; 7 nucleotides align to TRBD1. This CDR3 comprises 14 residues. The V segment lost 6 bases and the J segment 9 bases; nucleotides outside the gene matches: 11. Looked up from germline, CDR1 is MNHNY and CDR2 is SVGAGI (reference sequence). CDR3 DNA sequence: TGTGCCAGCAGCCCTCGGACCCCAGGGGGTGAGCAGTTCTTC. Its protein is CASSPRTPGGEQFF.

V is TRBV5-1 and J is TRBJ2-5, with TRBD1 matching over 7 bases. This CDR3 comprises 14 residues. Germline V gives CDR1 SGHRS, CDR2 YFSETQ. The V and J ends lost 4 bases and 3 bases, in that order; junction bases with no gene match: 6. The DNA for the CDR3 is TGCGCCAGCAGCCACGGGACAGACGAAGAGACCCAGTACTTC. As protein: CASSHGTDEETQYF.

This clone was recorded once. The chain combines TRBV6-2 or TRBV6-3 with TRBJ2-5, with 8 bases lining up with TRBD1. Germline values: CDR1 MNHEY, CDR2 SVGEGT. The CDR3 loop spans 17 amino acids. Trimming removed 4 bases from V and 2 bases from J; junction bases left unmatched: 12. The DNA of the CDR3 is TGTGCCAGCAGTTCCGGAGGGCAGGGGGCAATACAAGAGACCCAGTACTTC. Translating gives CASSSGGQGAIQETQYF.

The chain combines TRBV15 with TRBJ1-2, with TRBD1 matching over 8 bases. CDR3 length: 16 residues. Germline V gives CDR1 LNHNV, CDR2 YYDKDF (reference sequence). V dropped 0 bases and J dropped 6; count of bases not matched to a gene: 9. The DNA of the CDR3 is TGTGCCACCAGCAGAGATTTGAACAGGGGGTCCGATGGCTACACCTTC. It specifies CATSRDLNRGSDGYTF.

The chain joins TRBV3-1 (or the pseudogene TRBV3-2) to TRBJ2-3; D remains unclear. The CDR3 consists of 11 residues. V dropped 6 bases and J dropped 2 bases, with 3 bases sitting between them. Germline assignment: CDR1 LGHDT and CDR2 YNNKEL (reference sequence). CDR3 loop: CASRHTDTQYF. The CDR3 region has the DNA TGTGCCAGCAGGCACACAGATACGCAGTATTTT.

V gene TRBV18 combines with J gene TRBJ1-1, with D possibly TRBD1 on 5 matching bases. The CDR3 has 14 residues. Trimming removed 1 base at V and 11 bases at J, with 17 bases between. Germline V lookup: CDR1 KGHSH, CDR2 LQKENI. The CDR3 DNA follows: TGTGCCAGCTCACCACAAGACTACGGGTCAGGGGCTTTCTTT. It encodes CASSPQDYGSGAFF.

The chain is built from TRBV4-2 and TRBJ1-1; 7 bases agree with TRBD1. This CDR3 has 14 amino acids. Germline loops: CDR1 LGHNA, CDR2 YNFKEQ. V lost 0 bases to trimming and J lost 7 bases; unmatched junction nucleotides: 5. This CDR3 is CASSQEMAGGEAFF. CDR3 DNA sequence: TGTGCCAGCAGCCAAGAAATGGCAGGGGGTGAAGCTTTCTTT.

The chain carries TRBV24-1 and TRBJ2-3; TRBD2 agrees at 9 bases. The germline V gene encodes CDR1 KGHDR and CDR2 SFDVKD. The V and J ends lost 5 bases and 3 bases, in that order; junction bases with no gene match: 11. The CDR3 contains 17 residues. The CDR3 DNA is TGTGCCACCAGTGGATGGGGTAGCGGGGGTCGGACAGATACGCAGTATTTT. Translating gives CATSGWGSGGRTDTQYF.

The chain carries TRBV30 and TRBJ2-2; D is perhaps TRBD1 (5 bases). The CDR3 is 12 amino acids. Germline V lookup: CDR1 GTSNPN, CDR2 SVGIG (reference sequence). Trimming took 0 bases from V and 8 from J, leaving 7 bases between them. CDR3 sequence reads: CAWSVGRGELFF. CDR3 DNA: TGTGCCTGGAGTGTGGGGCGGGGGGAGCTGTTTTTT.

V and J are TRBV10-3 and TRBJ2-3; D ambiguous. V was trimmed by 8 bases and J by 2 bases, leaving 11 bases between them. CDR1 is ENHRY, CDR2 SYGVKD, per germline. This CDR3 spans 13 amino acids. The CDR3 DNA reads as TGTGCCATCGGTCACGGAGACACAGATACGCAGTATTTT. It is translated as CAIGHGDTDTQYF.